These 10 T cell receptor beta chains came from one sample sequenced in a study of blood T cell repertoires in COVID-19. TCRdb's copy holds only in-frame clones and misses some; the assay was immunoSEQ multiplex PCR. Of about 82,000 clones listed, around 88% are singletons. Sample: peripheral blood. Receptor source: a woman aged 55 to 70 with acute or convalescent COVID-19.

Notes on this clone: At one end the junction does not follow the germline gene, possibly because of a read error. The chain combines TRBV4-1 with TRBJ2-7; 7 bases are shared with TRBD2. The CDR3 is made up of 15 amino acids. Germline CDR1 MGHRA, CDR2 YSYEKL. This CDR3 reads CASSQDRASGGRLGF. The DNA for the CDR3 is TGCGCCAGCAGCCAAGATCGGGCTAGCGGAGGGAGGTTGGGGTTC.

This clone was seen a single time. CDR3 DNA sequence: TGTGCCAGCAGTTACCAGGGGGGTGAAGAGCAGTACTTC. Its protein product is CASSYQGGEEQYF. The chain is built from TRBV6-5 and TRBJ2-7; possible D gene TRBD1, 7 bases. CDR3 size: 13 residues. Looked up from germline, CDR1 is MNHEY and CDR2 is SVGAGI. V was shortened by 2 bases and J by 7 bases, with 12 bases between the two germline ends.

This chain links TRBV5-4 with TRBJ2-7; TRBD2 agrees at 7 bases. Germline V gives CDR1 SGHNT, CDR2 YYREEE (reference sequence). The CDR3 length is 16 residues. With 2 bases clipped from V and 2 bases from J, the junction kept 10 bases outside the gene matches. CDR3 region: CASSFGGGGAPYEQYF. CDR3 sequence (DNA): TGTGCCAGCAGCTTTGGGGGGGGAGGGGCCCCCTACGAGCAGTACTTC. The complete variable domain, with remaining parts taken from reference TRBV5-4 and TRBJ2-7, reads ETGVTQSPTHLIKTRGQQVTLRCSSQSGHNTVSWYQQALGQGPQFIFQYYREEENGRGNFPPRFSGLQFPNYSSELNVNALELDDSALYLCASSFGGGGAPYEQYFGPGTRLTVT.

Concerning this clone itself: Additional DNA sequences in this sample encode the identical CDR3. The chain joins TRBV11-3 to TRBJ2-1, with D maybe TRBD2 (6 bases). There are 13 residues in the CDR3. V lost 0 bases, J lost 8 bases, and 8 bases lay in between. Germline values: CDR1 SGHNT, CDR2 YENEEA. CDR3 DNA sequence: TGTGCCAGCAGCTTAGAGCGGGAAGATGAGCAGTTCTTC. Translating gives CASSLEREDEQFF.

V is TRBV19 and J is TRBJ2-7; TRBD1 is a possible D gene (5 bases). The CDR3 loop spans 14 amino acids. V shed 5 bases and J shed 2 bases, with 13 bases lying between them. CDR1 is LNHDA and CDR2 is SQIVND in the germline V gene (reference sequence). The CDR3 DNA reads TGTGCCAGTAGTCCCTTACAGGTGCCCTACGAGCAGTACTTC. This translates into CASSPLQVPYEQYF.

This clone was counted only a few times. One junction end disagrees with the germline gene, perhaps due to a read error. V usage is TRBV30 and J usage is TRBJ1-5; 7 positions match TRBD1. This CDR3 region has 16 residues. Germline V lookup: CDR1 GTSNPN, CDR2 SVGIG (reference sequence). CDR3 loop: CAWSLETGRSSQPQHF. The CDR3 nucleotides are TGTGCCTGGAGTCTCGAGACAGGGAGGAGCAGTCAGCCCCAGCATTTT.

This clone was counted a single time. This chain uses TRBV30 with TRBJ2-5; 9 bases align to TRBD2. The junction had 5 bases not matched to a gene; V was cut back by 2 bases and J by 1 base. The length of the CDR3 is 15 residues. Germline values: CDR1 GTSNPN, CDR2 SVGIG (reference sequence). The CDR3 DNA reads TGTGCCTGGAGTAAAGCTAGCGGGGCCCAAGAGACCCAGTACTTC. Translated, it gives CAWSKASGAQETQYF.

The chain combines TRBV19 with TRBJ1-6, with TRBD1 as a possible D gene (5 bases). From germline, CDR1 is LNHDA and CDR2 SQIVND (reference sequence). V dropped 5 bases and J dropped 10 bases, with 15 bases sitting between them. The CDR3 extends over 14 amino acids. The CDR3 bases are TGTGCCAGTAGTCCGGGGGGTTTTCGGTCACCCCTCCACTTT. Protein product: CASSPGGFRSPLHF.

The rearrangement joins TRBV24-1 to TRBJ1-1, with D perhaps matching TRBD1 (6 bases). The CDR3 runs 13 residues. The germline gives CDR1 KGHDR, CDR2 SFDVKD. V lost 2 bases to trimming and J lost 4 bases, with 7 bases between them. Written as DNA, the CDR3 is TGTGCCACCAGTGATTCAGGGGTCACTGAAGCTTTCTTT. It encodes CATSDSGVTEAFF.

J is TRBJ1-1 and V is TRBV5-5; 10 bases map to TRBD1. CDR3 size: 18 residues. CDR1 and CDR2 (germline): SGHKS, YYEKEE (reference sequence). V was clipped by 0 bases and J by 1 base; unmatched bases: 9. The CDR3 is CASSLGRGQGLRNTEAFF. DNA for the CDR3: TGTGCCAGCAGCTTGGGGAGGGGACAGGGGCTTAGGAACACTGAAGCTTTCTTT.